This T cell receptor beta chain comes out of a study of cytomegalovirus exposure and HLA in healthy donors. Notes on the study in general: Overall, approximately 150 TCR beta chains were annotated as cytomegalovirus-associated.

The CDR3 has 14 amino acids. The germline gives CDR1 SGHRS, CDR2 YFSETQ. The V segment lost 4 bases and the J segment 2 bases; nucleotides outside the gene matches: 4. The PCR employed 60 Vbeta primers together with 13 Jbeta primers. Profiled with immunoSEQ multiplex PCR; TCRdb holds only in-frame clones, not every one. The sample consists of about 140,000 clones, around 80% of them appearing once. CMV serostatus data were not documented for this donor. Notes on this clone: The antigen is undetermined.

The clonotype was recovered from a man aged 30-40 years in good health. The sequenced material came from PBMCs. The chain combines TRBV5-1 with TRBJ2-3; TRBD1 matches 7 bases. CDR3 sequence: CASSLGQLTDTQYF. DNA for the CDR3: TGCGCCAGCAGCCTGGGACAGCTCACAGATACGCAGTATTTT. Full variable domain (outside the CDR3, taken from reference TRBV5-1 and TRBJ2-3): KAGVTQTPRYLIKTRGQQVTLSCSPISGHRSVSWYQQTPGQGLQFLFEYFSETQRNKGNFPGRFSGRQFSNSRSEMNVSTLELGDSALYLCASSLGQLTDTQYFGPGTRLTVL.